These T cell receptor beta chains were read from a single sample in a study of T cells after yellow fever vaccination. Each CDR3 protein is one row after TCRdb ran MiXCR on the 5' RACE reads. The sample lists roughly 520,000 distinct CDR3 sequences, 20% to 25% occurring once. Source: PBMCs, taken about 21 days after the first yellow fever vaccination. All receptors derive from a man aged 18 to 30 who received the YFV17D yellow fever vaccine. CDR3s include the opening cysteine and the closing phenylalanine or tryptophan. The order of the fields is clone size, V gene, J gene, D gene, CDR3 DNA, CDR3 protein. D genes are given only for firm matches. Clone size is stated in some rows and not others, as once, few, many or a class when expanded.

>few|TRBV14|TRBJ2-2|NA
TGTGCCAGCAGCCCGCCTCGGGGCACGAACACCGGGGAGCTGTTTTTT
CASSPPRGTNTGELFF
>many|TRBV5-4|TRBJ2-3|TRBD2
TGTGCCAGCAGCTTGGCCAAACTAGCGGGGGGGCATCAAGATACGCAGTATTTT
CASSLAKLAGGHQDTQYF
>few|TRBV6-2/TRBV6-3|TRBJ2-3|NA
TGTGCCAGCAGCCGACCCGTGGGGCAGACTAGCACAGATACGCAGTATTTT
CASSRPVGQTSTDTQYF
>NA|TRBV21-1|TRBJ1-1|NA
TGTGCCAGCAGCAGAGAGCGACAGGGTAGGAAAACTGAAGCTTTCTTT
CASSRERQGRKTEAFF
>few|TRBV12-3/TRBV12-4|TRBJ1-4|NA
TGTGCCAGCAGTTTCTGGGCCAGGGGAATAGTTGCAACTAATGAAAAACTGTTTTTT
CASSFWARGIVATNEKLFF
>many|TRBV4-3|TRBJ2-3|NA
TGCGCCAGCAGCCAAGTCGGGGTTTTCACAGATACGCAGTATTTT
CASSQVGVFTDTQYF
>many|TRBV9|TRBJ2-5|TRBD2
TGTGCCAGCAGCTCCAGACTAGCGGGGGCCGAGACCCAGTACTTC
CASSSRLAGAETQYF
>NA|TRBV20-1|TRBJ2-5|TRBD2
TGCAGTGCTAGGACTAGCGGGGGACAAGAGACCCAGTACTTC
CSARTSGGQETQYF
>few|TRBV20-1|TRBJ2-1|TRBD2
TGCAGTGCTCCCGTCTCGACTAGCGGGGGGGCCTCCTACAATGAGCAGTTCTTC
CSAPVSTSGGASYNEQFF
>NA|TRBV6-1|TRBJ2-1|TRBD2
TGTGCCAGCAGTCCGACTAGCGGGGGGGTTGGCAATGAGCAGTTCTTC
CASSPTSGGVGNEQFF
>NA|TRBV7-2|TRBJ1-2|NA
TGTGCCAGCAACAGGGACGGACCCTTCGAGGGCTACACCTTC
CASNRDGPFEGYTF
>few|TRBV18|TRBJ2-7|TRBD1
TGTGCCAGCTCGCCAACGACAGGGAACTACGAGCAGTACTTC
CASSPTTGNYEQYF
>few|TRBV23-1|TRBJ2-7|TRBD1
TGCGCCAGCAGCTACAGGGGGGAGAACGAGCAGTACTTC
CASSYRGENEQYF
>many|TRBV4-3|TRBJ2-6|TRBD1
TGCGCCAGCAGCCAAGAGGGACAGTCTGGGGCCAACGTCCTGACTTTC
CASSQEGQSGANVLTF
>few|TRBV9|TRBJ2-2|TRBD2
TGTGCCAGCAGCTTGAGACTAGCGGGTCTCACCGGGGAGCTGTTTTTT
CASSLRLAGLTGELFF
>NA|TRBV10-3|TRBJ1-1|NA
TGTGCCATCAGTGATACGGGCGTAGTCACTGAAGCTTTCTTT
CAISDTGVVTEAFF
>NA|TRBV12-3/TRBV12-4|TRBJ2-3|TRBD2
TGTGCCAGCAGTTTTCCGAGCGGGGGGGATACGCAGTATTTT
CASSFPSGGDTQYF
>NA|TRBV20-1|TRBJ1-5|NA
TGCAGTGCTAGAGATGGGAGAAGCAATCAGCCCCAGCATTTT
CSARDGRSNQPQHF
>NA|TRBV10-3|TRBJ2-5|NA
TGTGCCATCGGTTACGGAGAAGAGACCCAGTACTTC
CAIGYGEETQYF
>few|TRBV7-2|TRBJ1-1|NA
TGTGCCAGCAGCCCGTGGAGGGACACTGAAGCTTTCTTT
CASSPWRDTEAFF
>NA|TRBV28|TRBJ1-6|NA
TGTGCCAGCAGTCCCCCCCCAGGGGCTAATTCACCCCTCCACTTT
CASSPPPGANSPLHF
>few|TRBV14|TRBJ2-2|NA
TGTGCCAGCAGCCGGCTCGAAGACCTCAACACCGGGGAGCTGTTTTTT
CASSRLEDLNTGELFF
>NA|TRBV27|TRBJ2-3|TRBD2
TGTGCCACCTGGGACTACTCCACAGATACGCAGTATTTT
CATWDYSTDTQYF
>NA|TRBV20-1|TRBJ2-3|NA
TGCAGTGCTAGTAGGCGCGCCGCCCTCACAGATACGCAGTATTTT
CSASRRAALTDTQYF
>few|TRBV4-2|TRBJ2-5|TRBD2
TGTGCCAGCTCTGGCGGGGGGAATGCGTGGGAGACCCAGTACTTC
CASSGGGNAWETQYF
>few|TRBV4-1|TRBJ2-4|NA
TGCGCCAGCAGCCAAGTTGGCAGGGTTCGCGCCAAAAACATTCAGTACTTC
CASSQVGRVRAKNIQYF
>few|TRBV19|TRBJ1-2|TRBD1
TGTGCCAGTAGTGCGAATCTAGGGGGCGGCTATGGCTACACCTTC
CASSANLGGGYGYTF
>few|TRBV11-2|TRBJ2-3|NA
TGTGCCAGCAGCTTCACGGGGGCAGATACGCAGTATTTT
CASSFTGADTQYF
>many|TRBV7-9|TRBJ2-4|NA
TGTGCCAGCAGCCCCGGGACGGAAAAGTACTTC
CASSPGTEKYF
>few|TRBV5-6|TRBJ2-5|NA
TGTGCCAGCAGCTTGGTAGCGGAAGAGACCCAGTACTTC
CASSLVAEETQYF
>NA|TRBV11-1|TRBJ2-7|NA
TGTGCCAGCGTCATCTTCCGGTTCCCCCAGAAAAACCCTCGCTACGAGCAGTACTTC
CASVIFRFPQKNPRYEQYF
>few|TRBV4-3|TRBJ2-1|NA
TGCGCCAGCAGCCAAGCCCGCCCGAATGAGCAGTTTTTC
CASSQARPNEQFF
>NA|TRBV5-4|TRBJ1-1|TRBD1
TGTGCCAGCAGCCCGACAGGGGTAGAAGCTTTCTTT
CASSPTGVEAFF
>NA|TRBV6-6|TRBJ1-1|NA
TGTGCCAGCATTACCCAGGGAATTGAAGCTTTCTTT
CASITQGIEAFF
>NA|TRBV20-1|TRBJ1-5|TRBD1
TGCAGTGCTAGAGAGGGCGGGACAGGGGGTCAGCCCCAGCATTTT
CSAREGGTGGQPQHF
>few|TRBV5-1|TRBJ1-4|NA
TGCGCCAGCAGCAATCGGACAGAGAATGAAAAACTGTTTTTT
CASSNRTENEKLFF
>few|TRBV5-1|TRBJ2-3|NA
TGCGCCAGCAGCTTGGTACGGGGGAGCGGGACAGATACGCAGTATTTT
CASSLVRGSGTDTQYF
>NA|TRBV6-5|TRBJ1-4|NA
TGTGCCAGCAGTTACTCTGGGGTCCGAACGGATGAAAAACTGTTTTTT
CASSYSGVRTDEKLFF
>few|TRBV7-2|TRBJ1-6|NA
TGTGCCAGCAGCTTACAGGGGTTCAGGACACCCCTCCACTTT
CASSLQGFRTPLHF
>NA|TRBV2|TRBJ2-1|NA
TGTGCCAGCAGGGTACTTCCCAGCCACAATGAGCAGTTCTTC
CASRVLPSHNEQFF
>NA|TRBV5-1|TRBJ2-3|TRBD2
TGCGCCAGCAGCTTTCTAGCGGGGTTCACAGATACGCAGTATTTT
CASSFLAGFTDTQYF
>few|TRBV5-1|TRBJ2-1|NA
TGCGCCAGCAGCTTGGTCCCGGGGGCGGTTGAGCAGTTCTTC
CASSLVPGAVEQFF
>NA|TRBV7-9|TRBJ1-3|TRBD1
TGTGCCAGCAGAAGAGGACAGGGAGTAACTGGAAACACCATATATTTT
CASRRGQGVTGNTIYF
>NA|TRBV10-2|TRBJ2-3|NA
TGCGCCAGCGCTACGGGGGGCCTTAGCACAGATACGCAGTATTTT
CASATGGLSTDTQYF
>NA|TRBV12-3/TRBV12-4|TRBJ2-5|NA
TGTGCCAGCAGTTTCCGGACAGTCCAAGAGACCCAGTACTTC
CASSFRTVQETQYF
>few|TRBV9|TRBJ1-6|NA
TGTGCCAGCAGCGTAGAGGGGCCATCCGGCGGGGATTCACCCCTCCACTTT
CASSVEGPSGGDSPLHF
>NA|TRBV5-5|TRBJ2-1|TRBD1
TGTGCCAGCAGTCAACAGGGGTGGGACAATGAGCAGTTCTTC
CASSQQGWDNEQFF
>NA|TRBV5-4|TRBJ2-7|NA
TGTGCCAGCAGCTTGGTTGGCAACTCCTACGAGCAGTACTTC
CASSLVGNSYEQYF
>few|TRBV20-1|TRBJ2-1|TRBD1
TGCAGTGCTCGCCGGGACAGTCGAAGTGGGTTCTTC
CSARRDSRSGFF
>NA|TRBV9|TRBJ1-5|NA
TGTGCCAGCAGCGTGGGGGGAACAGGACAGCCCCAGCATTTT
CASSVGGTGQPQHF
>NA|TRBV3-1|TRBJ2-2|NA
TGTGCCAGCAGCCAAGGGCACGACACCGGGGAGCTGTTTTTT
CASSQGHDTGELFF